One and the same sample provided the 3 T cell receptor beta chains below, sequenced in a study of T cell repertoires in cytomegalovirus infection. TCRdb re-called the reads with MiXCR, one entry per CDR3 protein. The sample contains around 110,000 distinct CDR3 sequences, roughly 9.1% of which appear only once. These receptors' antigens are unknown. Input material: PBMCs, sequenced either directly or after in vitro stimulation (not recorded which). Source of these receptors: a human donor in good health (CMV status not recorded). Some clones in this sample may be carry-over from other donors' samples.

This clonotype came up many times. The chain couples TRBV7-2 to TRBJ2-1, with 10 bases identical to TRBD2. This CDR3 has 17 residues. J gave up 0 bases and V 3 bases, and 5 bases lay outside the gene matches. The germline CDR1 and CDR2 sequences are SGHTA and FQGNSA. The CDR3 sequence is CASSLTSGRSSYNEQFF. The DNA of the CDR3 is TGTGCCAGCAGCTTGACTAGCGGGCGGAGCTCCTACAATGAGCAGTTCTTC.

This clonotype was recorded a few times. The chain combines TRBV28 with TRBJ2-5; 7 bases are a match to TRBD1. There are 15 residues in the CDR3. CDR1 MDHEN and CDR2 SYDVKM come from the germline V gene. V gave up 7 bases and J gave up 3 bases; unmatched junction bases: 11. The DNA for the CDR3 is TGTGCCAGCACCGGTTTTGGGCAGGGGGAAGAGACCCAGTACTTC. As protein: CASTGFGQGEETQYF.

This clonotype was seen only a few times. V gene TRBV4-3 combines with J gene TRBJ2-3; D is unclear. V lost 6 bases, J lost 1 base, and 11 bases lay in between. Germline CDR1 and CDR2: LGHNA and YSLEER. This CDR3 is 14 amino acids long. The CDR3 coding sequence is TGCGCCAGCAGTTGGAGAGTCGGCACAGATACGCAGTATTTT. It is translated as CASSWRVGTDTQYF.